This T cell receptor beta chain was sequenced for a study of sequential checkpoint blockade in melanoma. Assay: immunoSEQ multiplex PCR; the TCRdb copy retains only in-frame clones and omits some. The table includes 19,000 or so clones, 65% to 80% detected once. Sample treatment: randomized to nivolumab then ipilimumab (arm A) or the reverse (arm B). None of the patients previously received DNA-damaging chemotherapy. This CDR3 spans 16 amino acids. V was shortened by 5 bases and J by 7 bases, with 21 bases between the two germline ends. CDR1 and CDR2 from the germline V gene are LGHNA and YNFKEQ. The V call is TRBV4-2, the J call TRBJ2-1; TRBD1 might be the D (7 bases). This sequence was found in a human donor with melanoma. The material sequenced was CD8+ T cells sorted from blood (inferred from file names), taken from a patient given nivolumab and ipilimumab in sequence. For the CDR3, the DNA is TGTGCCAGCAGCTCGCAGGGGGGTGGGACACGGAATGAGCAGTTCTTC. It encodes CASSSQGGGTRNEQFF.